The 26 T cell receptor beta chains listed next were all sequenced from one sample in a study of blood T cell repertoires in COVID-19. TCRdb's copy holds only in-frame clones and misses some; the assay was immunoSEQ multiplex PCR. The sample comprises about 160,000 clones, over 85% of which are singletons, and 4.6% rests with the top ten. Sequenced: peripheral blood. These receptors were collected from a woman between 45 and 65 years old with acute or convalescent COVID-19.

The rearrangement uses TRBV10-3 and TRBJ2-1; a weak D match, TRBD2 (6 bases). CDR1 is ENHRY, CDR2 SYGVKD, per germline. Trimming stripped 8 bases from V and 8 bases from J, with 16 bases between. The CDR3 is 13 amino acids. The CDR3 region is CAIGTGGAYEQFF. For the CDR3, the DNA is TGTGCCATCGGGACTGGAGGGGCATATGAGCAGTTCTTC.

The genes are TRBV7-3 and TRBJ2-7; D is perhaps TRBD2 (6 bases). V was pared by 5 bases and J by 6 bases, with 14 bases between. This CDR3 region has 13 residues. Per germline, CDR1 SGHTA and CDR2 FQGTGA. As DNA, the CDR3 is TGTGCCAGCAGCCCGTTCTTGGGGGGCGAGCAGTACTTC. Encoded protein: CASSPFLGGEQYF.

V is TRBV25-1 and J is TRBJ1-1, with TRBD1 identical over 11 bases. Germline assignment: CDR1 MGHDK and CDR2 SYGVNS. The length of the CDR3 is 16 residues. J gave up 2 bases and V 4 bases, and 6 bases lay outside the gene matches. The CDR3 sequence: CASSAGTGGGNTEAFF. The CDR3 DNA sequence: TGTGCCAGCAGTGCTGGGACAGGGGGTGGCAACACTGAAGCTTTCTTT.

This chain joins TRBV18 and TRBJ1-1; 8 bases match TRBD1. The V gene end was trimmed by 4 bases and the J gene end by 7 bases; junction bases not matched to a gene: 11. The germline gives CDR1 KGHSH, CDR2 LQKENI. The CDR3 consists of 15 residues. The CDR3 loop reads CASSLGQGGLGEAFF. CDR3 nucleotides: TGTGCCAGCTCACTTGGACAGGGAGGGCTGGGTGAAGCTTTCTTT. The full variable domain, rest sourced from reference TRBV18 and TRBJ1-1, is NAGVMQNPRHLVRRRGQEARLRCSPMKGHSHVYWYRQLPEEGLKFMVYLQKENIIDESGMPKERFSAEFPKEGPSILRIQQVVRGDSAAYFCASSLGQGGLGEAFFGQGTRLTVV.

This clone appeared a single time. The chain recombines TRBV27 with TRBJ2-1, with D maybe TRBD1 (5 bases). V was shortened by 6 bases and J by 2 bases, with 8 bases between the two germline ends. Germline V gives CDR1 MNHEY, CDR2 SMNVEV (reference sequence). CDR3 length: 13 amino acids. CDR3 amino acids: CASSQTAYNEQFF. CDR3 nucleotides: TGTGCCAGCAGCCAGACAGCCTACAATGAGCAGTTCTTC.

This sequence joins TRBV9 and TRBJ2-3; 13 bases are shared with TRBD2. V lost 1 base and J lost 2; bases outside the gene matches: 4. Germline V gene lookup returns CDR1 SGDLS and CDR2 YYNGEE. This CDR3 region has 17 residues. The DNA for the CDR3 is TGTGCCAGCAGCGTACAGGGACTAGCGGGGCCCACAGATACGCAGTATTTT. Translating it yields CASSVQGLAGPTDTQYF.

The chain employs TRBV6-6 and TRBJ1-2, with D tentatively TRBD1 (5 bases). The CDR3 sequence is 15 residues long. Deletions cut 7 bases from V and 3 bases from J, with 18 bases between. The germline CDR1 and CDR2 sequences are MNHNY and SVGAGI (reference sequence). This CDR3 is CASTTDGTLDYGYTF. CDR3 nucleotide sequence: TGTGCCAGCACCACGGACGGGACTCTAGACTATGGCTACACCTTC.

The V and J genes are TRBV27 and TRBJ2-7; 13 bases agree with TRBD2. CDR3 length: 16 amino acids. Germline V gene data show CDR1 as MNHEY and CDR2 as SMNVEV (reference sequence). V lost 5 bases and J lost 7; bases outside the gene matches: 11. The CDR3 loop is CASSPGTSGALTEQYF. The DNA for the CDR3 is TGTGCCAGCAGTCCAGGGACTAGCGGGGCCCTCACGGAGCAGTACTTC.

The rearrangement joins TRBV5-8 to TRBJ1-1; D is possibly TRBD1 (6 bases). The CDR3 covers 19 residues. Between the trimmed V and J ends, which lost 1 base and 3 bases, there was a span of 25 bases. Germline-derived CDR1 and CDR2 are SGHTS and YDEGEE. CDR3: CASSLRRQRGANMHTEAFF. DNA of the CDR3: TGTGCCAGCAGCTTGAGAAGGCAACGGGGGGCGAATATGCACACTGAAGCTTTCTTT.

CDR3: CATPTGATGELFF. Here the CDR3 DNA reads TGTGCCACCCCCACAGGGGCCACCGGGGAGCTGTTTTTT. The chain carries TRBV24-1 and TRBJ2-2; 7 bases align to TRBD1. Germline CDR1 reads KGHDR; CDR2 reads SFDVKD. The length of the CDR3 is 13 residues. V lost 9 bases and J lost 4; bases outside the gene matches: 4.

The chain has TRBV19 and TRBJ2-5; the match to TRBD2 covers 13 bases. There are 17 residues in the CDR3. The J segment lost 4 bases and the V segment lost 6 bases, leaving 11 bases of the junction unmatched. Germline values: CDR1 LNHDA, CDR2 SQIVND (reference sequence). CDR3 sequence reads: CASSITGTSGVTETQYF. CDR3 sequence (DNA): TGTGCCAGTAGCATAACCGGGACTAGCGGGGTGACAGAGACCCAGTACTTC.

The gene calls are TRBV2 and TRBJ2-1, with a tentative D call TRBD2 (5 bases). Trimming removed 6 bases from V and 6 bases from J, with 12 bases in between. Germline V gene lookup returns CDR1 SNHLY and CDR2 FYNNEI. The CDR3 is 13 amino acids. Written as DNA, the CDR3 is TGTGCCAGCAGCTCCGGACTGCTCAATGAGCAGTTCTTC. This translates into CASSSGLLNEQFF.

This rearrangement joins TRBV6-6 to TRBJ1-2; 7 bases are shared with TRBD1. CDR1 and CDR2 (germline): MNHNY, SVGAGI (reference sequence). The CDR3 loop spans 15 amino acids. With V trimmed by 4 bases and J by 0 bases, 5 bases remained unmatched. CDR3 in amino acids: CASSSRQGPNYGYTF. CDR3 sequence (DNA): TGTGCCAGCAGTTCTAGACAGGGACCTAACTATGGCTACACCTTC.

This sequence joins TRBV6-2 or TRBV6-3 and TRBJ1-1; tentatively, D is TRBD1 (5 bases). The CDR3 is 13 residues long. In germline, CDR1 is MNHEY, CDR2 SVGEGT. V was clipped by 5 bases and J by 5 bases, with 12 bases between them. CDR3 residues: CASSGTGGTEAFF. CDR3 DNA sequence: TGTGCCAGCAGTGGAACGGGGGGGACTGAAGCTTTCTTT.

This CDR3 reads CASTSGGGKANYGYTF. The CDR3 coding sequence is TGTGCCAGCACCTCGGGGGGGGGCAAAGCTAACTATGGCTACACCTTC. V gene TRBV7-2 combines with J gene TRBJ1-2, with D possibly matching TRBD1 (6 bases). This CDR3 is 16 amino acids long. V was trimmed by 7 bases and J by 0 bases, leaving 18 bases between them. Germline V CDR1 and CDR2: SGHTA, FQGNSA. The whole variable domain, filled in from reference TRBV7-2 and TRBJ1-2, reads GAGVSQSPSNKVTEKGKDVELRCDPISGHTALYWYRQSLGQGLEFLIYFQGNSAPDKSGLPSDRFSAERTGGSVSTLTIQRTQQEDSAVYLCASTSGGGKANYGYTFGSGTRLTVV.

With respect to this clone: The junction shows a germline mismatch at one end, possibly a read error. This sequence joins TRBV15 and TRBJ2-3; 9 bases match TRBD2. The CDR3 is made up of 16 amino acids. The V gene's germline CDR1 is LNHNV and CDR2 YYDKDF (reference sequence). In nucleotides, the CDR3 is TGTGCCACCAGCGGAAGTTATAGCGGGAGCATAGATACGCAGTATTTT. It translates to CATSGSYSGSIDTQYF.

This rearrangement joins TRBV3-1 (or the pseudogene TRBV3-2) to TRBJ1-4; 7 nucleotides match TRBD1. Trimming took 6 bases from V and 3 from J; bases not matched to a gene: 10. The CDR3 is made up of 16 amino acids. CDR1 is LGHDT, CDR2 YNNKEL, per germline (reference sequence). DNA for the CDR3: TGTGCCAGCAGGATTTCAATCAGGGGGGCTAATGAAAAACTGTTTTTT. This codes for CASRISIRGANEKLFF.

The chain employs TRBV5-4 and TRBJ2-5; 10 nucleotides align to TRBD1. Per the germline V gene, CDR1 is SGHNT and CDR2 is YYREEE (reference sequence). Losses at the gene ends were 4 bases for V and 5 bases for J; bases not matched to a gene: 11. CDR3 length equals 16 residues. CDR3 protein: CASSLRTGGSEETQYF. CDR3 in DNA: TGTGCCAGCAGCCTCAGGACAGGGGGATCCGAGGAGACCCAGTACTTC.

The chain is built from TRBV9 and TRBJ2-1, with D possibly matching TRBD2 (6 bases). The CDR3 totals 17 residues. Deletions cut 0 bases from V and 5 bases from J, with 18 bases between. Germline V gene lookup returns CDR1 SGDLS and CDR2 YYNGEE. The CDR3 nucleotides are TGTGCCAGCAGCGTAGAGGGCGGGGTAGCGGCTCACAATGAGCAGTTCTTC. It specifies CASSVEGGVAAHNEQFF.

This clone was observed a handful of times. The chain couples TRBV11-2 to TRBJ1-5; 7 nucleotides align to TRBD1. The CDR3 sequence is 14 residues long. V dropped 6 bases and J dropped 0; count of bases not matched to a gene: 2. In germline, CDR1 is SGHAT, CDR2 FQNNGV. The CDR3: CASSQGGSNQPQHF. Here the CDR3 DNA reads TGTGCCAGCAGTCAGGGGGGTAGCAATCAGCCCCAGCATTTT.

The gene calls are TRBV28 and TRBJ2-3, with 10 bases matching TRBD2. Per the germline V gene, CDR1 is MDHEN and CDR2 is SYDVKM. Losses at the gene ends were 4 bases for V and 5 bases for J; bases not matched to a gene: 12. The CDR3 runs to 17 residues. CDR3 sequence (DNA): TGTGCCAGCAGTTCAGGGAGCCTAGCGGGAGTCGGAGATACGCAGTATTTT. It specifies CASSSGSLAGVGDTQYF.

This clone was detected only a few times. This chain links TRBV28 with TRBJ1-5; a possible D gene is TRBD1 (5 bases). The germline V and J ends were trimmed by 3 bases and 7 bases, with 10 bases remaining between them. The germline gives CDR1 MDHEN, CDR2 SYDVKM. The length of the CDR3 is 13 residues. CDR3 amino acids: CASSFGGEQPQHF. The DNA for the CDR3 is TGTGCCAGCAGTTTTGGGGGGGAGCAGCCCCAGCATTTT.

With respect to this clone: Other DNA sequences in this sample translate to the same CDR3. The V gene is TRBV24-1, the J gene TRBJ1-5; D not resolved. Trimming took off 2 bases at V and 1 base at J, with 5 bases between the two ends. The CDR3 is 14 residues long. Germline V gives CDR1 KGHDR, CDR2 SFDVKD. The CDR3 DNA sequence: TGTGCCACCAGTGATTGGAGGAGCAATCAGCCCCAGCATTTT. Translating gives CATSDWRSNQPQHF.

V gene TRBV28 combines with J gene TRBJ2-2; D is unresolved. This CDR3 has 14 residues. Germline V gene sequence: CDR1 MDHEN, CDR2 SYDVKM. The V end was cut by 5 bases, the J end by 5 bases, with 12 bases between. Written as DNA, the CDR3 is TGTGCCAGCAGTGAGTCCCCTAGGACCGGGGAGCTGTTTTTT. Encoded protein: CASSESPRTGELFF.

The J gene is TRBJ2-3, the V gene TRBV12-3 or TRBV12-4; D is undetermined. V dropped 3 bases and J dropped 4 bases, with 8 bases sitting between them. This CDR3 is built from 13 residues. The CDR3 loop is CASSFIGADTQYF. The CDR3 DNA reads as TGTGCCAGCAGTTTTATCGGAGCAGATACGCAGTATTTT.

The V and J genes are TRBV6-5 and TRBJ2-3, with a possible D match to TRBD1 (5 bases). CDR3 length: 15 residues. Looked up from germline, CDR1 is MNHEY and CDR2 is SVGAGI. V was pared by 4 bases and J by 0 bases, with 11 bases between. CDR3 in amino acids: CASSSDRRSTDTQYF. CDR3 DNA: TGTGCCAGCAGTTCTGACAGACGGAGCACAGATACGCAGTATTTT.